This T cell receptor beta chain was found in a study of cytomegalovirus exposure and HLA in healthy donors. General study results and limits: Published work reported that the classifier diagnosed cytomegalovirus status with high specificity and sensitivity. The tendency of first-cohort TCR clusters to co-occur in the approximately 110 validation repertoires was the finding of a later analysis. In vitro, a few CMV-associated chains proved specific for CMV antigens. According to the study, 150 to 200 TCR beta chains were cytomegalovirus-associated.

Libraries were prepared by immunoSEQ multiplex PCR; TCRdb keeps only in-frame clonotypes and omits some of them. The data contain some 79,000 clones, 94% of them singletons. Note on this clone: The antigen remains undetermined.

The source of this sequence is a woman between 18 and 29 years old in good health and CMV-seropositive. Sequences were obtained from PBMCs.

The CDR3 reads CASSLVGQGLRAYEQYF. The DNA of the CDR3 is TGTGCCAGCAGCTTAGTGGGGCAGGGGCTCCGAGCCTACGAGCAGTACTTC. The gene calls are TRBV7-9 and TRBJ2-7, with TRBD1 as a possible D gene (6 bases). V lost 1 base to trimming and J lost 2 bases, with 18 bases between them. The CDR3 is 17 amino acids. Germline V gene lookup returns CDR1 SEHNR and CDR2 FQNEAQ (reference sequence).